What follows is one TCR beta chain and its context. What it recognizes is unknown. Cells defined as naive were viable CD3+CD4+ or CD3+CD8+ and CCR7+CD45RA+CD45RO-CD95-CD27+CD28+. The related graft donor's blood sample was taken on the day of bone marrow donation. The sample originates from a study of T cells after posttransplantation cyclophosphamide. General observations from the study: TRB overlap between skin or GI tissue T cells and blood was limited. Recipient CMV seropositivity and CMV reactivation strongly tracked TRB clonality.

Assay: immunoSEQ multiplex PCR; the TCRdb copy retains only in-frame clones and omits some. This sample yields tens of thousands of clones, of which roughly 91% are seen a single time; around 0.1% belongs to the top ten. The CDR3 is made up of 13 amino acids. The V gene lost 1 base and the J gene lost 1 base, with 5 bases spanning the gap. The V gene's germline CDR1 is SGHVS and CDR2 FQNEAQ. This clonotype was sampled from a man younger than 40 in good health and a related stem cell transplant donor. The V call is TRBV7-8, the J call TRBJ2-7, with unresolved D. Sequencing was carried out using naive CD4+ T cells sorted from blood. CDR3 sequence reads: CASSLDSSYEQYF. The DNA of the CDR3 is TGTGCCAGCAGCTTAGACAGTTCCTACGAGCAGTACTTC. The variable domain in full, completed from reference TRBV7-8 and TRBJ2-7, reads GAGVSQSPRYKVAKRGQDVALRCDPISGHVSLFWYQQALGQGPEFLTYFQNEAQLDKSGLPSDRFFAERPEGSVSTLKIQRTQQEDSAVYLCASSLDSSYEQYFGPGTRLTVT.